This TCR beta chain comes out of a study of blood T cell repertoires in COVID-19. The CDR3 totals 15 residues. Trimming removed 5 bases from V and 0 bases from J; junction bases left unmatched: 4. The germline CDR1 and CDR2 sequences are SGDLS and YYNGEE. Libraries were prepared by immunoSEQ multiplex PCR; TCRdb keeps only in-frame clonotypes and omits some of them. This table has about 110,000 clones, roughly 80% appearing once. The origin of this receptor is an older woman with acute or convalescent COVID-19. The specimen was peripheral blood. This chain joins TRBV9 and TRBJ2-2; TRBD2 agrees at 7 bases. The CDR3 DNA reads TGTGCCAGCAGTAATAGCGGGTCGAACACCGGGGAGCTGTTTTTT. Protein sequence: CASSNSGSNTGELFF.